This TCR beta chain came from a study of blood T cell repertoires in COVID-19. Some clones are missing from TCRdb's copy, which holds only in-frame ones; the method was immunoSEQ multiplex PCR. The sample holds roughly 140,000 clones, around four fifths seen once. The CDR3 has 14 residues. Germline V lookup: CDR1 MNHEY, CDR2 SVGEGT. Trimming left V 2 bases short and J 3 bases short, with 8 bases between. This clonotype was obtained from a man aged 45-65 years who had recovered from COVID-19. The J gene is TRBJ1-5, the V gene TRBV6-2 or TRBV6-3; D ambiguous. The source material was PBMCs or T cells enriched from blood (not recorded which). This CDR3 reads CASSYLANNQPQHF. The CDR3, as DNA: TGTGCCAGCAGTTACCTAGCGAACAATCAGCCCCAGCATTTT.